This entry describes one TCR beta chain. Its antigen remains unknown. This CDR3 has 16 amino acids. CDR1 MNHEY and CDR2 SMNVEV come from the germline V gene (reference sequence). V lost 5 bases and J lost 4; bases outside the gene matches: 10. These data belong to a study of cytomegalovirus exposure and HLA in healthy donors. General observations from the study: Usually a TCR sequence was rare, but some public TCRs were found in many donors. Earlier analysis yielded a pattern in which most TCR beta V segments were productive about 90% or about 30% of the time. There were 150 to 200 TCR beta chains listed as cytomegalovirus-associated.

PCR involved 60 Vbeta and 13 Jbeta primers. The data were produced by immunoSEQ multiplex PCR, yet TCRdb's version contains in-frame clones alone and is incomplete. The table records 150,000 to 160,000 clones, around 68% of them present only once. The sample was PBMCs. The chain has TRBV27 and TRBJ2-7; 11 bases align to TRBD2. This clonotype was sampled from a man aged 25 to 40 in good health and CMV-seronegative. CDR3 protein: CASSPPQRLAGYEQYF. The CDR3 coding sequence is TGTGCCAGCAGTCCCCCCCAAAGACTAGCGGGATACGAGCAGTACTTC.